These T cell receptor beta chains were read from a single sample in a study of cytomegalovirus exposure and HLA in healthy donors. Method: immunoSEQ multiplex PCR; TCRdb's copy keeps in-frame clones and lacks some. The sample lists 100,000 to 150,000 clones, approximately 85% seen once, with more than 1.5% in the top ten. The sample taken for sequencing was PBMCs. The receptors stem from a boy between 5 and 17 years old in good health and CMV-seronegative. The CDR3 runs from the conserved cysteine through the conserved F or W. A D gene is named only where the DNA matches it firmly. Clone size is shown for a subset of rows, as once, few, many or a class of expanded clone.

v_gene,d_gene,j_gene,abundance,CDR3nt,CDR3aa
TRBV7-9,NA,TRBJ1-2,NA,TGTGCCAGCAGCTTCGGGGGGCTCCTGGTGGCTAACTATGGCTACACCTTC,CASSFGGLLVANYGYTF
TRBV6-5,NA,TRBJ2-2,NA,TGTGCCAGCAGTTACTCGCGAGGGGGTTCCGGGGAGCTGTTTTTT,CASSYSRGGSGELFF
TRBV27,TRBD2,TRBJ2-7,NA,TGTGCCAGCAGTTTCAGTACTAGCGGGAGCGAGCAGTACTTC,CASSFSTSGSEQYF
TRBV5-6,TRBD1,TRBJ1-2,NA,TGTGCCAGCAGCTTCTCCGCGACAGGGAGCTATGGCTACACCTTC,CASSFSATGSYGYTF
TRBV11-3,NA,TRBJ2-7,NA,TGTGCCAGCAGCTCCGGCCGGGACAACTACGAGCAGTACTTC,CASSSGRDNYEQYF
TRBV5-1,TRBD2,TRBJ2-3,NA,TGCGCCAGCAGCTTGACCGGGACTAGCGGGAGCGATACGCAGTATTTT,CASSLTGTSGSDTQYF
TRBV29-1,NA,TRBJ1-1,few,TGCAGCGCCGGCGGGGTGGAAGCTTTCTTT,CSAGGVEAFF
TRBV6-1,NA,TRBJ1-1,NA,TGTGCCAGCAGCCCCCGACAAGTATTATCGGCTGAAGCTTTCTTT,CASSPRQVLSAEAFF
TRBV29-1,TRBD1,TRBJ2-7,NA,TGCAGCGCCGAATCGACAGGGGGGGTAACCTACGAGCAGTACTTC,CSAESTGGVTYEQYF
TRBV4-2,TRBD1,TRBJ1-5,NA,TGTGCCAGCAGCCAAGCGGGGACAGATACGCAGCATTTT,CASSQAGTDTQHF
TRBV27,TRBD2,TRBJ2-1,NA,TGTGCCAGCAGTTCCGCTAGCGGGAGAAATGAGCAGTTCTTC,CASSSASGRNEQFF
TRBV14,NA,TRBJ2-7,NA,TGTGCCAGCAGCCAAGTGGTTAGGGACAAACCCTACGAGCAGTACTTC,CASSQVVRDKPYEQYF
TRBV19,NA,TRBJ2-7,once,TGTGCCAGTAGTATCCAGGGATCCTACGAGCAGTACTTC,CASSIQGSYEQYF
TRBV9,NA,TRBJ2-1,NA,TGTGCCAGCAGCGTCGACGGGAGTAATCTTGATGAGCAGTTCTTC,CASSVDGSNLDEQFF
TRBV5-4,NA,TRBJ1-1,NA,TGTGCCAGCAGCTTGGAGGGGGGGTTCGGTGAAGCTTTCTTT,CASSLEGGFGEAFF
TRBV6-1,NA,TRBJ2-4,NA,TGTGCCAGCAGTGAGTCGGACAGAAACATTCAGTACTTC,CASSESDRNIQYF
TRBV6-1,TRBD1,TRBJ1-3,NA,TGTGCCAGCGCTAAAGGGACAGCTGGAAACACCATATATTTT,CASAKGTAGNTIYF
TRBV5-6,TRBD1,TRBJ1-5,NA,TGTGCCAGCAGCTTGGACAGGGGACAGCCCCAGCATTTT,CASSLDRGQPQHF
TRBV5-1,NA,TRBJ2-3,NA,TGCGCCAGCAGCTCTGGCGCCTGGGTGGAGACAGATACGCAGTATTTT,CASSSGAWVETDTQYF
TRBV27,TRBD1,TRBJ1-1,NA,TGTGCCAGCAGTTCAACCGGGACAGGGTTTCGAATGAACACTGAAGCTTTCTTT,CASSSTGTGFRMNTEAFF
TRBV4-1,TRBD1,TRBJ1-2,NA,TGCGCCAGCAGCTTCACCGGGACAGGGGGCCAAAAGAAGGATGGCTACACCTTC,CASSFTGTGGQKKDGYTF
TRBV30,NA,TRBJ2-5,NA,TGTGCCTGGAGTAGTGGCGGGACCCTCCAGGAGACCCAGTACTTC,CAWSSGGTLQETQYF
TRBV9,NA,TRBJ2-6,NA,TGTGCCAGCAGCGTATTCAGTTCTGGGGCCAACGTCCTGACTTTC,CASSVFSSGANVLTF
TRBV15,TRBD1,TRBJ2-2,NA,TGTGCCACCAGTGGGGACAGGGTTGACACCGGGGAGCTGTTTTTT,CATSGDRVDTGELFF
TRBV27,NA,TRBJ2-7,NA,TGTGCCAGCAGTTCAGGGCCCGGCTTCCTTTGGTACTTC,CASSSGPGFLWYF
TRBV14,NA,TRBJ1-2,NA,TGTGCCAGCAGCCTAACCCAGGGCCTACACTATGGCTACACCTTC,CASSLTQGLHYGYTF
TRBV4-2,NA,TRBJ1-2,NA,TGTGCCAGCAGCCAGGAGGGGCCCTCCCATGGCTACACCTTC,CASSQEGPSHGYTF
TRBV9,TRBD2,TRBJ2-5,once,TGTGCCAGCAGCGTCGGGACTAACTCCCAAGAGACCCAGTACTTC,CASSVGTNSQETQYF
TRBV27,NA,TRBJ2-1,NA,TGTGCCAGCAGTGCCACCGGGACAACTAATGAGCAGTTCTTC,CASSATGTTNEQFF
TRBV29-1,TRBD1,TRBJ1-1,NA,TGCAGCGTAGTCAGACAGGGGGCGAGGACTGAAGCTTTCTTT,CSVVRQGARTEAFF
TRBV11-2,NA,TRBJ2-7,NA,TGTGCCAGCAGCTTAGCGTGGCGGGACTCCTACGAGCAGTACTTC,CASSLAWRDSYEQYF
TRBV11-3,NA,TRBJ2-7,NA,TGTGCCAGCAGCAGAGGCAGGGGAAGCTCCTACGAGCAGTACTTC,CASSRGRGSSYEQYF
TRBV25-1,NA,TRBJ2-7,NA,TGTGCCAGCAGTGAATTGACGGAGGGGGGGGTATCGCAGGAGCAGTACTTC,CASSELTEGGVSQEQYF
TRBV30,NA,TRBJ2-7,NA,TGTGCCTGGAGTGGGGGGACACTTACCTACGAGCAGTACTTC,CAWSGGTLTYEQYF
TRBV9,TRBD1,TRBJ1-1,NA,TGTGCCAGCAGTAGGTCAGGGGGACTGAACACTGAAGCTTTCTTT,CASSRSGGLNTEAFF
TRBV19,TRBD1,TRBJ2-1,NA,TGTGCCAGTAGTGTCCCCGGGACAGGGGCCTACAATGAGCAGTTCTTC,CASSVPGTGAYNEQFF
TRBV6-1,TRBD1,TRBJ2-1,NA,TGTGCCAGCAGTACAGGACAGGGGGATGAGCAGTTCTTC,CASSTGQGDEQFF
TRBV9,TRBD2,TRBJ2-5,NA,TGTGCCAGCAGCGTAGCGGTCGGGCGGGGGGGCTTTTTAGAGACCCAGTACTTC,CASSVAVGRGGFLETQYF
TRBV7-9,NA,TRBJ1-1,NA,TGTGCCAGCAGCTTAGACTATGGCCGAACTGAAGCTTTCTTT,CASSLDYGRTEAFF
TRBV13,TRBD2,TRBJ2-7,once,TGTGCCAGCAGCTTAGGGCGGGGGGACATCTACGAGCAGTACTTC,CASSLGRGDIYEQYF
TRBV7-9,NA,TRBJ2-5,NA,TGTGCCAGCAGCTTGGAACAGGATCAAGAGACCCAGTACTTC,CASSLEQDQETQYF
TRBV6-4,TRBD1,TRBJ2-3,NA,TGTGCCAGCAGTGACTCGACAGGGGGGATAGATACGCAGTATTTT,CASSDSTGGIDTQYF
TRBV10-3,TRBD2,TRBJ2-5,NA,TGTGCCATCAGTGATCAGCGGGGGGCCGTGGAGACCCAGTACTTC,CAISDQRGAVETQYF
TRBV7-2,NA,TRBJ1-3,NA,TGTGCCAGCAGCTCACAGGCCAACTCTGGAAACACCATATATTTT,CASSSQANSGNTIYF
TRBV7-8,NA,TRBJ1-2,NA,TGTGCCAGCAGCTTAGCCGGGGAGGTCTATGGCTACACCTTC,CASSLAGEVYGYTF
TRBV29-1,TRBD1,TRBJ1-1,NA,TGCAGCGTCAAGGACAGGGACGCTAGGGGTGAAGCTTTCTTT,CSVKDRDARGEAFF